This T cell receptor beta chain was profiled in a study of beta chain features in type 1 diabetes. Broader study findings: A PCR bias possibly favoring shorter templates would apply equally to patients and controls.

Of the isolated RNA, all was reverse transcribed, and so the sequenced material was expressed TCRB transcripts. Samples of naive, central memory and regulatory T cells yielded a mean of about 3.8 million reads. Some clones are missing from TCRdb's copy, which holds only in-frame ones; the method was immunoSEQ multiplex PCR. Of 350,000 to 450,000 clones in the sample, roughly 13% were seen once. Every donor provided one heparinised blood draw, which averaged about 120 mL. Sort purity for all populations was recorded as exceeding 98%. In regard to this clone: What it binds is unknown.

The CDR3 length is 14 residues. V gave up 1 base and J gave up 8 bases, with 12 bases separating them. Germline V gene sequence: CDR1 MGHRA, CDR2 YSYEKL. V gene TRBV4-1 combines with J gene TRBJ1-5; D is unclear. What was sequenced was naive CD4+ T cells from blood. The sequence was obtained from a man in his thirties or forties in good health. This CDR3 is CASSQVVSLEPQHF. CDR3 DNA sequence: TGCGCCAGCAGCCAAGTTGTGTCCTTGGAGCCCCAGCATTTT.